The table lists the clone carrying this T cell receptor beta chain with many counts. This sample was taken from a study of T-cell reconstitution after alpha-beta-depleted transplantation in children. A library of TCRbeta sequences, prepared with unique molecular identifiers, was generated. TCRdb re-called the PCR reads with MiXCR, one entry per CDR3 protein. This sample has about 200,000 distinct CDR3 sequences, with roughly 6.5% found just once. The receptor's source is a girl under three years old with combined immunodeficiency, due to receive a stem cell transplant. Sequencing was performed on PBMCs, taken before TCRalphabeta/CD19-depleted stem cell transplant.

The CDR3 here is CASSQLGLAGSRDTQYF. Written as DNA, the CDR3 is TGCGCCAGCAGCCAGTTGGGACTAGCGGGATCCAGAGATACGCAGTATTTT. This chain links TRBV4-1 with TRBJ2-3, with 13 bases fitting TRBD2. Per germline, CDR1 MGHRA and CDR2 YSYEKL. The CDR3 totals 17 residues. Losses at the gene ends were 3 bases for V and 5 bases for J; bases not matched to a gene: 8.